This entry is about one T cell receptor (beta chain). Its matching antigen is unknown. The V gene end was trimmed by 3 bases and the J gene end by 7 bases; junction bases not matched to a gene: 12. The CDR3 spans 18 residues. Per germline, CDR1 MNHEY and CDR2 SMNVEV (reference sequence). These data are taken from a study of T cell responses to AZD1222 COVID-19 vaccine. Using immunoSEQ multiplex PCR, the repertoire was profiled, and TCRdb retains in-frame clones only, with some absent. The data hold some 120,000 clones, with approximately 82% observed a single time. Overall study findings and caveats: Unmutated variant regions are reportedly targeted by nearly half of spike-specific TCRs.

The sequences come from peripheral blood, collected 28 days after the second AZD1222 dose. This clonotype was obtained from an adult who received the AZD1222 COVID-19 vaccine. The chain is built from TRBV27 and TRBJ1-6; 10 bases line up with TRBD1. The DNA of the CDR3 is TGTGCCAGCAGTTTTTCCCCCTTCCCGGGACAGGGGAATTCACCCCTCCACTTT. This translates into CASSFSPFPGQGNSPLHF.